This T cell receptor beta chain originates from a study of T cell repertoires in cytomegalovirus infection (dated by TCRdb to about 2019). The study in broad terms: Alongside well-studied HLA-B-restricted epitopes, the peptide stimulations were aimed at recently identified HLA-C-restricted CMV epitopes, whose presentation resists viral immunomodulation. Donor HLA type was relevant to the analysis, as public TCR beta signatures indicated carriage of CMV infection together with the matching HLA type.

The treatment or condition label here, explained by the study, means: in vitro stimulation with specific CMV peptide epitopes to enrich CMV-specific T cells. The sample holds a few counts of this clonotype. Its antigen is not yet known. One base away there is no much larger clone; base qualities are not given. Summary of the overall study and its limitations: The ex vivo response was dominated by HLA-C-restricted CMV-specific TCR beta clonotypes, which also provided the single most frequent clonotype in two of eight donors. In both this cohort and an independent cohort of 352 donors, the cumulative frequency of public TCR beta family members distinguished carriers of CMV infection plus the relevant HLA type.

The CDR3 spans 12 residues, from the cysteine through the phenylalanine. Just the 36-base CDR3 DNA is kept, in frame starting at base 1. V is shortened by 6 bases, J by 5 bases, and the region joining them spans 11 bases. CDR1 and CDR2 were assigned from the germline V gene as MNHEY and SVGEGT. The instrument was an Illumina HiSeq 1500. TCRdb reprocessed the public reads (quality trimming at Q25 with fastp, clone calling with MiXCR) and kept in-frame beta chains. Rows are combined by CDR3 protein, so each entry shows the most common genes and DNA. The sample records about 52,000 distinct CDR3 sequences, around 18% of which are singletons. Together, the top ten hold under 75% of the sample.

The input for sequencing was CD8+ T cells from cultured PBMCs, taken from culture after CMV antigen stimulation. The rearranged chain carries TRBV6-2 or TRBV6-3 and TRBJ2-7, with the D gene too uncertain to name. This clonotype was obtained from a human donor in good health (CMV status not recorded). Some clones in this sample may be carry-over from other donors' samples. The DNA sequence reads TGTGCCAGCAGCCATCGACAAGACGAGCAGTACTTC. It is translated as CASSHRQDEQYF.